This TCR beta chain was sequenced during a study of T cell responses to AZD1222 COVID-19 vaccine. Study-level findings and limits: With two AZD1222 doses given, Spike-specific TCR breadth and depth both rose.

Sequencing used immunoSEQ multiplex PCR; TCRdb keeps in-frame clones, though not all of them. The sample yields 70,000 to 95,000 clones, about 89% seen once. This clone appeared once. Its antigen remains unknown. The material sequenced was peripheral blood, taken 28 days after the second AZD1222 dose. The source is an adult who received the AZD1222 COVID-19 vaccine.

The chain's CDR3 is CASSSPGQTSGNTIYF. Here the CDR3 DNA reads TGTGCCAGCTCGTCGCCGGGACAGACCTCTGGAAACACCATATATTTT. This rearrangement joins TRBV18 to TRBJ1-3, with 7 nucleotides matching TRBD1. The CDR3 runs to 16 residues. With V trimmed by 6 bases and J by 0 bases, 8 bases remained unmatched. Per germline, CDR1 KGHSH and CDR2 LQKENI.